In its sample, the clone carrying this T cell receptor beta chain was seen many times. This specimen comes from a study of T cells after yellow fever vaccination. Using its own MiXCR run on the 5' RACE reads, TCRdb lists one record per CDR3 protein. The sample includes 600,000 to 750,000 distinct CDR3 sequences, roughly 12% of them seen just once. The V gene's germline CDR1 is SQVTM and CDR2 ANQGSEA. V was trimmed by 8 bases and J by 5 bases, leaving 12 bases between them. The CDR3 is 11 amino acids. The chain carries TRBV29-1 and TRBJ2-5; unclear D gene. Sequences were derived from PBMCs, sampled on the day of the yellow fever booster vaccination. This sequence originates from a man in his thirties or forties who received the YFV17D yellow fever vaccine. The CDR3 spells CSPMVGETQYF. For the CDR3, the DNA is TGCAGCCCTATGGTGGGGGAGACCCAGTACTTC.